The present TCR beta chain was sequenced within a study of tumor and adjacent non-tumor tissue in lung cancer. Study-level background: The patients, roughly eleven men and four to six women, were about 30 to 85 with stage I to III disease. Study-wide results and limits: In normal lung, the top 100 clones were significantly more dominant than in tumor. Tumor tissue had significantly higher TCR diversity than normal lung. Tumor TCR diversity, when higher, was linked to shorter survival.

No cell sorting was done before RNA was extracted from the tissue. A modified ARM-PCR protocol with three rounds of nested PCR amplified TCRbeta. TCRdb ran MiXCR on the multiplex PCR reads and lists one entry per CDR3 protein. Counted here are roughly 200,000 distinct CDR3 sequences, less than 80% occurring once; the ten biggest clones make up under 30%. For this clonotype: Its antigen is undetermined.

The germline gives CDR1 LGHNA, CDR2 YSLEER. The CDR3 consists of 17 residues. Unmatched junction bases numbered 8, after V lost 2 bases and J lost 5 bases. This clonotype was sampled from a man between 60 and 75 years old with non-small cell lung cancer. The V and J genes are TRBV4-3 and TRBJ1-4; 10 bases map to TRBD1. The sample comprised lung tumor tissue. The CDR3 sequence: CASSQTLAGQGNEKLFF. For the CDR3, the DNA is TGCGCCAGCAGCCAAACCTTGGCGGGACAGGGGAATGAAAAACTGTTTTTT.